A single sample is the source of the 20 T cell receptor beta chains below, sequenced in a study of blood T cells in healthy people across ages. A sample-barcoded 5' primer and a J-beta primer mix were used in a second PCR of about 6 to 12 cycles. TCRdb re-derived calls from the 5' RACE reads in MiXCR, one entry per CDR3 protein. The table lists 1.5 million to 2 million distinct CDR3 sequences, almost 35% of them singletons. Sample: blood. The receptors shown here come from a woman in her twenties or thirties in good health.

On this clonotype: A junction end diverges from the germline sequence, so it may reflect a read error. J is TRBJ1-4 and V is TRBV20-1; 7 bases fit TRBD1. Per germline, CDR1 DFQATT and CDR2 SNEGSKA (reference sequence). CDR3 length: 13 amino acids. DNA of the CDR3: TGCGGTGCTCGGGACAGTCTAAATGAAAAACTGTTTTTT. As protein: CGARDSLNEKLFF.

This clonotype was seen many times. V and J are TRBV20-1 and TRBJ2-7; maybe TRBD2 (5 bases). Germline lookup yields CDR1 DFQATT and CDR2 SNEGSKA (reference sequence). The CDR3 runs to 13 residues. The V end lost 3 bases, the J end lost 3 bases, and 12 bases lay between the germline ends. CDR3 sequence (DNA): TGCAGTGCTAGTCGGCAAGACTACTACGAGCAGTACTTC. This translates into CSASRQDYYEQYF.

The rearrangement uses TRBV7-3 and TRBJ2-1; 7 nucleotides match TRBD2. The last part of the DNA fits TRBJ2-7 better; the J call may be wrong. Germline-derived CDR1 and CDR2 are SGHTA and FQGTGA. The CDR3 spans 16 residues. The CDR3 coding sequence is TGTGCCAGCAGCTTAGGGAGGGACCGCGGAGGCAATGAGCAGTACTTC. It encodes CASSLGRDRGGNEQYF.

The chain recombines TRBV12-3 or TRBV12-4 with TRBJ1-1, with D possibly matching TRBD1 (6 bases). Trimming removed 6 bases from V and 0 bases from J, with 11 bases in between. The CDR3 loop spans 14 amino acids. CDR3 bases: TGTGCCAGCAGCGGGACAACCTTGAACACTGAAGCTTTCTTT. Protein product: CASSGTTLNTEAFF.

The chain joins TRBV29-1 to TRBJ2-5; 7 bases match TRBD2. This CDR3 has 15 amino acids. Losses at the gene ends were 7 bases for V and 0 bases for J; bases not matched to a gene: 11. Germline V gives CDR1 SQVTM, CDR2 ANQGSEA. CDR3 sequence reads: CSAARLASHQETQYF. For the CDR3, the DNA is TGCAGCGCTGCCCGACTAGCCAGCCACCAAGAGACCCAGTACTTC. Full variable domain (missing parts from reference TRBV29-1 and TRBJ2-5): SAVISQKPSRDICQRGTSLTIQCQVDSQVTMMFWYRQQPGQSLTLIATANQGSEATYESGFVIDKFPISRPNLTFSTLTVSNMSPEDSSIYLCSAARLASHQETQYFGPGTRLLVL.

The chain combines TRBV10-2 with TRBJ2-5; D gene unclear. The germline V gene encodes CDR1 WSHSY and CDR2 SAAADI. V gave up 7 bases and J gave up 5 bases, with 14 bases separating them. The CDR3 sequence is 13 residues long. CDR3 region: CASKTGYWETQYF. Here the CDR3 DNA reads TGCGCCAGCAAGACGGGCTATTGGGAGACCCAGTACTTC.

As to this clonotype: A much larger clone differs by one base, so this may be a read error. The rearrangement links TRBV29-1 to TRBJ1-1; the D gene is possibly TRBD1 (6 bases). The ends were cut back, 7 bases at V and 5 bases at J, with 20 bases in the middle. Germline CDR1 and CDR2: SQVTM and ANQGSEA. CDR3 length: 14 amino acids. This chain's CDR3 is CSGRGRGSGTEAFF. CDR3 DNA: TGCAGCGGTAGGGGCAGGGGTAGTGGTACTGAAGCTTTCTTT.

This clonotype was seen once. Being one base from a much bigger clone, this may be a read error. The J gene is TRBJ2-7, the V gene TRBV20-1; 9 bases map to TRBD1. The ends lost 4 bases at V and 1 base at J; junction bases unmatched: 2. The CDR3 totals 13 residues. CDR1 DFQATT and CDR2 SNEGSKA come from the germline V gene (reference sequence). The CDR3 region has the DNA TGCAGTGCTATCGGGACAGGGTCCTACGAGCAGTACTTC. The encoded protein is CSAIGTGSYEQYF.

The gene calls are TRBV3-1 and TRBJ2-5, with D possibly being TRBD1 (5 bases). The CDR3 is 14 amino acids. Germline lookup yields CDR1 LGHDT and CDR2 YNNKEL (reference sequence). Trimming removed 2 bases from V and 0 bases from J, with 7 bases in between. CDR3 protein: CASSQWGHQETQYF. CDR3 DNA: TGTGCCAGCAGCCAATGGGGCCACCAAGAGACCCAGTACTTC.

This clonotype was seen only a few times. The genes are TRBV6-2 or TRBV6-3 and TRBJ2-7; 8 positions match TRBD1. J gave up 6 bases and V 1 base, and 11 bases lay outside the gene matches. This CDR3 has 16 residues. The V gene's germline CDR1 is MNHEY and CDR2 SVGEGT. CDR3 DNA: TGTGCCAGCAGTTACTGGGGCAGGGGGCATTCGGTCGAGCAGTACTTC. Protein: CASSYWGRGHSVEQYF.

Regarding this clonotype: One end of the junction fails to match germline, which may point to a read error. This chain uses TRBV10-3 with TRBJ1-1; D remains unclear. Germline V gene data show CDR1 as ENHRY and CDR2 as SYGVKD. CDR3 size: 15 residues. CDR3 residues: CAVSDWAGKYTEAFF. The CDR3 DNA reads TGTGCCGTCAGTGACTGGGCGGGGAAGTACACTGAAGCTTTCTTT.

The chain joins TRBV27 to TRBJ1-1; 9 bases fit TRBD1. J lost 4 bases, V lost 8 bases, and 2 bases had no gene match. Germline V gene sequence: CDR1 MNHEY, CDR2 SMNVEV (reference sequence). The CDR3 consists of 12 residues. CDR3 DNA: TGTGCCAGCGGACAGGGGAGCACTGAAGCTTTCTTT. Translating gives CASGQGSTEAFF.

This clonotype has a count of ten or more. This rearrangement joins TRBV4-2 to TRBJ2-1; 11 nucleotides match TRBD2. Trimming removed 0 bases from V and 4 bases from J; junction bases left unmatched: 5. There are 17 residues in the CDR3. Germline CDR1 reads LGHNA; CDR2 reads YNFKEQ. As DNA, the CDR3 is TGTGCCAGCAGCCAAGAGTGGGGGACTAGCGGTTACAATGAGCAGTTCTTC. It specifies CASSQEWGTSGYNEQFF.

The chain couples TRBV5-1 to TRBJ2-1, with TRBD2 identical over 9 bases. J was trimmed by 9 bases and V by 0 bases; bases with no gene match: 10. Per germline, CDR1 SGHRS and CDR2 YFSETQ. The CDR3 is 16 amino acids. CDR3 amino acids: CASSLVAPGLALEQFF. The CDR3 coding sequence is TGCGCCAGCAGCTTGGTGGCGCCGGGACTAGCACTTGAGCAGTTCTTC.

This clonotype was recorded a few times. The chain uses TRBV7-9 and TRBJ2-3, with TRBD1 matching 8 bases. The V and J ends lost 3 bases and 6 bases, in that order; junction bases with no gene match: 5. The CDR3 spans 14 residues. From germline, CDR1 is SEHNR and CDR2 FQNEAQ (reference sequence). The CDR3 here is CASSFLDRDDTQYF. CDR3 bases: TGTGCCAGCAGCTTCCTGGACAGGGACGATACGCAGTATTTT.

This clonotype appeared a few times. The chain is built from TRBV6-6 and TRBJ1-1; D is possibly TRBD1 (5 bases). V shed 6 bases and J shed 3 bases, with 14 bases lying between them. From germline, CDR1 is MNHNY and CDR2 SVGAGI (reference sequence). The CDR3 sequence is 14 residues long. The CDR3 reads CASSTDRLYTEAFF. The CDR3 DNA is TGTGCCAGCAGCACTGACAGACTCTACACTGAAGCTTTCTTT.

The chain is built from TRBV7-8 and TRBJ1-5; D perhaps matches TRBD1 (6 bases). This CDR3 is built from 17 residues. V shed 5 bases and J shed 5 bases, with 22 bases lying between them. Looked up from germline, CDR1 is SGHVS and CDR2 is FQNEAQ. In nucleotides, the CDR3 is TGTGCCAGCAGCCCCCACCGGGATGACAGGCCCGATCAGCCCCAGCATTTT. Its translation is CASSPHRDDRPDQPQHF.

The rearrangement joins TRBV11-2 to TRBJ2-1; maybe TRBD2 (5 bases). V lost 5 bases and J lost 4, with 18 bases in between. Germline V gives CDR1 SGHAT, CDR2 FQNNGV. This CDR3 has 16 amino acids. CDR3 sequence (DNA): TGTGCCAGCAGCCCCTTCTACGGTCCGGGGTACAATGAGCAGTTCTTC. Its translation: CASSPFYGPGYNEQFF.

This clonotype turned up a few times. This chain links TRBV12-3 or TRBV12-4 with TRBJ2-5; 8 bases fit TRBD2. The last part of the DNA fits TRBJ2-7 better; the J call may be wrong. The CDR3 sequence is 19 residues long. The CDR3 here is CASSLDRAYSGGPGYEQYF. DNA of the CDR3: TGTGCCAGCAGTTTAGACAGGGCCTACTCGGGAGGGCCTGGGTACGAGCAGTACTTC.

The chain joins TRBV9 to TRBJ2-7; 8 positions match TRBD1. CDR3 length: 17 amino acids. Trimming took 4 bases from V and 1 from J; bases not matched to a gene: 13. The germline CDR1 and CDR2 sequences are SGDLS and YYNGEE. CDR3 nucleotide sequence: TGTGCCAGCAGCCCGACAGGGGCCCTCTCGAGGTCCTACGAGCAGTACTTC. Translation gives CASSPTGALSRSYEQYF.